The clone carrying this T cell receptor beta chain was counted many times. Its specificity is not known. V shed 5 bases, J shed 4 bases, and the junction held 4 bases outside the gene matches. The CDR3 covers 15 residues. Germline V gene sequence: CDR1 SNHLY, CDR2 FYNNEI. The entry originates in a study of T-cell memory formation after mild COVID-19. TCRdb independently ran MiXCR on the 5' RACE reads; one entry per CDR3 protein. The table records tens of thousands of distinct CDR3 sequences, more than 10% of them present only once. The study, taken as a whole, reports: CD4+ contracting clones lay mainly in CM and EM, CD8+ ones in EMRA.

The receptor comes from a man between 18 and 35 years old who had mild COVID-19 (a few samples of this study predate the infection). Cell type and time point are not known. The chain carries TRBV2 and TRBJ2-5; 13 positions match TRBD2. Sample: PBMCs or a T cell subset sorted from them (not recorded which). The CDR3 DNA reads TGTGCCAGCAGTTTGGGACTAGCGGGAACAGAGACCCAGTACTTC. It specifies CASSLGLAGTETQYF.